One and the same sample provided the 9 T cell receptor beta chains below, sequenced in a study of blood T cells in healthy people across ages. Through a sample-barcoded 5' primer and a J-beta primer mix, a second PCR was run for roughly 6 to 11 cycles. TCRdb reanalysed the 5' RACE reads using MiXCR and keeps one entry per CDR3 protein. The sample has about a million distinct CDR3 sequences, roughly 50% seen once. Sequences were obtained from blood. The receptors shown here come from a woman in her sixties or seventies in good health.

The gene calls are TRBV12-3 or TRBV12-4 and TRBJ1-2, with D perhaps matching TRBD1 (5 bases). The V gene lost 2 bases and the J gene lost 8 bases, with 12 bases spanning the gap. The CDR3 covers 13 residues. In DNA form, the CDR3 reads TGTGCCAGCAGTTTACTACAGGCTCGAGGCTACACCTTC. Protein sequence: CASSLLQARGYTF.

The rearrangement uses TRBV12-3 or TRBV12-4 and TRBJ2-1; D may be TRBD2 (6 bases). CDR3 length equals 14 residues. V was clipped by 7 bases and J by 4 bases, with 14 bases between them. CDR3 in DNA: TGTGCCAGCACTCGGGAGAACGCGTACAATGAGCAGTTCTTC. Translation gives CASTRENAYNEQFF.

The chain combines TRBV20-1 with TRBJ1-2; D is possibly TRBD1 (5 bases). Per germline, CDR1 DFQATT and CDR2 SNEGSKA (reference sequence). The CDR3 is 14 amino acids. The V end lost 0 bases, the J end lost 5 bases, and 13 bases lay between the germline ends. CDR3 amino acids: CSARDSRTRYGYTF. DNA of the CDR3: TGCAGTGCTAGAGATTCCAGGACAAGATATGGCTACACCTTC.

This clonotype was counted at least ten times. The rearrangement uses TRBV11-2 and TRBJ2-7, with 9 positions matching TRBD1. The V and J ends lost 5 bases and 3 bases, in that order; junction bases with no gene match: 5. The CDR3 totals 14 residues. CDR1 is SGHAT and CDR2 is FQNNGV in the germline V gene. The CDR3 DNA sequence: TGTGCCAGCAGCCCCGGACAGGGGCGCTACGAGCAGTACTTC. Translated: CASSPGQGRYEQYF.

The genes are TRBV6-5 and TRBJ2-1; 11 bases line up with TRBD2. Losses at the gene ends were 2 bases for V and 2 bases for J; bases not matched to a gene: 8. Germline assignment: CDR1 MNHEY and CDR2 SVGAGI. The CDR3 is 18 residues long. CDR3 in DNA: TGTGCCAGCAGTTACCGTACTAGCGGGAGACCCACCTACAATGAGCAGTTCTTC. Its protein product is CASSYRTSGRPTYNEQFF.

This rearrangement joins TRBV6-2 or TRBV6-3 to TRBJ2-7; 11 bases map to TRBD1. The CDR3 runs to 15 residues. With 4 bases clipped from V and 3 bases from J, the junction kept 5 bases outside the gene matches. Germline V gene sequence: CDR1 MNHEY, CDR2 SVGEGT. The CDR3 reads CASSFWTGGYYEQYF. DNA of the CDR3: TGTGCCAGCAGTTTCTGGACAGGGGGCTACTACGAGCAGTACTTC.

This clonotype was seen once. This may be a read error: a much more frequent sequence differs by one nucleotide. This chain connects TRBV7-2 to TRBJ2-7; 9 bases align to TRBD2. CDR3 length: 14 residues. Germline lookup yields CDR1 SGHTA and CDR2 FQGNSA. CDR3 sequence: CASSPSSGNYERYF. The CDR3 DNA follows: TGTGCCAGCAGCCCCTCTAGCGGGAACTACGAGCGGTACTTC.

The chain uses TRBV4-1 and TRBJ2-1; 8 bases are shared with TRBD2. The CDR3 has 16 amino acids. In germline, CDR1 is MGHRA, CDR2 YSYEKL. V lost 0 bases to trimming and J lost 4 bases; unmatched junction nucleotides: 5. The CDR3 spells CASSQEGLAGYNEQFF. The CDR3 DNA reads TGCGCCAGCAGCCAAGAGGGGCTAGCGGGTTACAATGAGCAGTTCTTC.

The chain uses TRBV7-2 and TRBJ2-4; tentatively, D is TRBD1 or TRBD2 (5 bases each). The CDR3 extends over 15 amino acids. Germline values: CDR1 SGHTA, CDR2 FQGNSA. V lost 3 bases and J 0 bases, leaving 9 bases between the germline ends. The CDR3 here is CASSLGELAKNIQYF. CDR3 DNA sequence: TGTGCCAGCAGCTTGGGGGAGCTAGCCAAAAACATTCAGTACTTC.